This entry concerns a single T cell receptor beta chain. Its antigen is undetermined. Trimming took 7 bases from V and 4 from J, leaving 17 bases between them. This CDR3 has 15 amino acids. CDR1 is MNHNS and CDR2 is SASEGT in the germline V gene. These data are taken from a study of beta chain features in type 1 diabetes. Cell sorting via CD45RO/CCR7/CD25/CD127/CD95/CD27 was performed to obtain CD4+ naive, central memory, regulatory and stem cell-like memory cells. Findings and limits, study-wide: In all four CD4+ subsets, TCRB CDR3 length was significantly, moderately reduced in type 1 diabetes.

All of the isolated RNA was reverse transcribed, so expressed TCRB transcripts were sequenced. Some clones are missing from TCRdb's copy, which holds only in-frame ones; the method was immunoSEQ multiplex PCR. The sample consists of about 650,000 clones, roughly 12% of them appearing once. This clonotype was obtained from a man younger than 45 with type 1 diabetes. Sequencing was performed on naive CD4+ T cells from blood. V is TRBV6-1 and J is TRBJ1-5, with D tentatively TRBD1 (5 bases). The DNA of the CDR3 is TGTGCCAGCACCCCCCCAGGAGGGGAGAATCAGCCCCAGCATTTT. Translating gives CASTPPGGENQPQHF.